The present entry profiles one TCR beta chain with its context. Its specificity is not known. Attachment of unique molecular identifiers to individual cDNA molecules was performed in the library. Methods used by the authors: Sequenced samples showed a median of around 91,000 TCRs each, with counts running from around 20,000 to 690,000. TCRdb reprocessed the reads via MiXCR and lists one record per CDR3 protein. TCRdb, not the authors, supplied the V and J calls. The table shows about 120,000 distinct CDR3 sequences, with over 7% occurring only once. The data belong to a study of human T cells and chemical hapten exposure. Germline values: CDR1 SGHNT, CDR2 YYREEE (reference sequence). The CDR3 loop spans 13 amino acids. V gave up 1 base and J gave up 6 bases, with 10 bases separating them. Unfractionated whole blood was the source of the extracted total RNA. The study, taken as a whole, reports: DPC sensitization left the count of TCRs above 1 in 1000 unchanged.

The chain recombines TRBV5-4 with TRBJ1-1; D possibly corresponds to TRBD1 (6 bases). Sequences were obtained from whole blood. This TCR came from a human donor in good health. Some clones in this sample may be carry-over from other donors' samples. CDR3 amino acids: CASSLYRASEAFF. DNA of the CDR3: TGTGCCAGCAGCTTGTACAGGGCCTCTGAAGCTTTCTTT.